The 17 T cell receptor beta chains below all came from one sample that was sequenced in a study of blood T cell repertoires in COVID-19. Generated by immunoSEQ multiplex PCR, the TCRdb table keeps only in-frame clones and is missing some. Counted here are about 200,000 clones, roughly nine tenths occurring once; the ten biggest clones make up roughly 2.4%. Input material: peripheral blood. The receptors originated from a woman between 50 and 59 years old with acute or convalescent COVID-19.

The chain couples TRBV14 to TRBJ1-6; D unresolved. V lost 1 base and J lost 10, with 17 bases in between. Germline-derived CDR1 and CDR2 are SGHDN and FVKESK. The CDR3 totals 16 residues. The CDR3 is CASSQGAAMNWSPLHF. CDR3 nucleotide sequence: TGTGCCAGCAGCCAAGGTGCGGCCATGAACTGGTCACCCCTCCACTTT.

The CDR3 DNA is TGTGCCAGTAGTATAGCCGGACAGGGAGCCACTGAAGCTTTCTTT. As protein: CASSIAGQGATEAFF. This chain links TRBV19 with TRBJ1-1; 8 bases are a match to TRBD1. CDR1 is LNHDA, CDR2 SQIVND, per germline (reference sequence). The trim removed 1 base at V and 4 bases at J, leaving 5 bases unmatched. This CDR3 comprises 15 residues.

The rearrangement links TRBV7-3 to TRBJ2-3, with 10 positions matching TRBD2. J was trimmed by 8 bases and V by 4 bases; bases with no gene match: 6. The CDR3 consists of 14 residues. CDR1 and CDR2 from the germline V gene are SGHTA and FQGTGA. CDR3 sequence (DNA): TGTGCCAGCAGCTCTAGCGGGGGAGCAGGTACGCAGTATTTT. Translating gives CASSSSGGAGTQYF. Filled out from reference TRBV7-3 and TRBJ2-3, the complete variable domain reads GAGVSQTPSNKVTEKGKYVELRCDPISGHTALYWYRQSLGQGPEFLIYFQGTGAADDSGLPNDRFFAVRPEGSVSTLKIQRTERGDSAVYLCASSSSGGAGTQYFGPGTRLTVL.

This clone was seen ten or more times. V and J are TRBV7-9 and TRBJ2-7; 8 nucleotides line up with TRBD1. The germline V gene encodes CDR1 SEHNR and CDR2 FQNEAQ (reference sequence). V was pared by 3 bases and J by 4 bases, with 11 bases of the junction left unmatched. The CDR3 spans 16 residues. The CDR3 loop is CASSFPGGTGVYEQYF. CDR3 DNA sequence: TGTGCCAGCAGCTTCCCAGGGGGGACAGGTGTTTACGAGCAGTACTTC.

CDR3 DNA sequence: TGCGCCAGCAGCACCGGGACAGGGGTCTACAATGAGCAGTTCTTC. Encoded protein: CASSTGTGVYNEQFF. This rearrangement joins TRBV5-1 to TRBJ2-1; 10 bases agree with TRBD1. Germline lookup yields CDR1 SGHRS and CDR2 YFSETQ. The CDR3 covers 15 residues. The J segment lost 3 bases and the V segment lost 4 bases, leaving 4 bases of the junction unmatched. Supplemented by reference TRBV5-1 and TRBJ2-1, the full variable domain reads KAGVTQTPRYLIKTRGQQVTLSCSPISGHRSVSWYQQTPGQGLQFLFEYFSETQRNKGNFPGRFSGRQFSNSRSEMNVSTLELGDSALYLCASSTGTGVYNEQFFGPGTRLTVL.

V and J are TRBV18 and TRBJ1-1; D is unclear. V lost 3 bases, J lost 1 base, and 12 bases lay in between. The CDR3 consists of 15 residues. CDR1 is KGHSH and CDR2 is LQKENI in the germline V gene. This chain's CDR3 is CASSPVFPGNTEAFF. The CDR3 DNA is TGTGCCAGCTCACCGGTCTTCCCGGGGAACACTGAAGCTTTCTTT.

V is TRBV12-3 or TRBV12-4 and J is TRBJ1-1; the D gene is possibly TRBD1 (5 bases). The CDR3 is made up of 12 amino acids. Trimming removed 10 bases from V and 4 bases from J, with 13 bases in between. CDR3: CATSGDGTEAFF. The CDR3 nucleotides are TGTGCCACCTCGGGGGACGGCACTGAAGCTTTCTTT.

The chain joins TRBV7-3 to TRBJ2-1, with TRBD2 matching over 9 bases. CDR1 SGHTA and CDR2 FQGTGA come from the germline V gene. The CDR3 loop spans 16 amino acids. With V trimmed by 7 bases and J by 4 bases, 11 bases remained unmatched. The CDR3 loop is CASTPGAGGPYNEQFF. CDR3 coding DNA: TGTGCCAGCACCCCAGGGGCGGGGGGGCCGTACAATGAGCAGTTCTTC.

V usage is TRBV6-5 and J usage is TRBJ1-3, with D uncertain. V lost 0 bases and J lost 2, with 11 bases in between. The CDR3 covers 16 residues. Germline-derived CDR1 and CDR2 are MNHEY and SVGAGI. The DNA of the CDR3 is TGTGCCAGCAGTTACTCAAGTCCGGAGACTGGAAACACCATATATTTT. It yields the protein CASSYSSPETGNTIYF.

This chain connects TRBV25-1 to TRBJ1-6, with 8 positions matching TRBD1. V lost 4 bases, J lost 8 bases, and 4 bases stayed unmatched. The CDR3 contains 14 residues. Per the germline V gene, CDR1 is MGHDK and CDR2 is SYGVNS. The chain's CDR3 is CASSVTGGDSPLHF. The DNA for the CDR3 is TGTGCCAGCAGTGTAACAGGGGGTGATTCACCCCTCCACTTT.

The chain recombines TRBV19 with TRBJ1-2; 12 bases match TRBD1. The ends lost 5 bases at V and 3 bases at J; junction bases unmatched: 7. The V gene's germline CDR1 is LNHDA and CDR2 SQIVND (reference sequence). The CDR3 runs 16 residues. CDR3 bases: TGTGCCAGTAGTCCCGGGACAGGGGGCGCGTACTATGGCTACACCTTC. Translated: CASSPGTGGAYYGYTF.

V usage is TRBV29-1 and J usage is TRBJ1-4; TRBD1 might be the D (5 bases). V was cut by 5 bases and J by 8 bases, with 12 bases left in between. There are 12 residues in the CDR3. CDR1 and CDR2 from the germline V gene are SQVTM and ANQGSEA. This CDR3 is CSVRDGGEKLFF. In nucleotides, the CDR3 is TGCAGCGTTCGGGACGGGGGGGAAAAACTGTTTTTT. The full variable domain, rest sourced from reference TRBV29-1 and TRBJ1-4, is SAVISQKPSRDICQRGTSLTIQCQVDSQVTMMFWYRQQPGQSLTLIATANQGSEATYESGFVIDKFPISRPNLTFSTLTVSNMSPEDSSIYLCSVRDGGEKLFFGSGTQLSVL.

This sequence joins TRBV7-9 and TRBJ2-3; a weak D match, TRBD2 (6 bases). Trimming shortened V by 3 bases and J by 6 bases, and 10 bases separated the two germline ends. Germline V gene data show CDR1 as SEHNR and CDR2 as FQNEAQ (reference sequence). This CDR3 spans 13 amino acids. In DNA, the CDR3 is TGTGCCAGCAGCTTCGGGACTGGGGATACGCAGTATTTT. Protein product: CASSFGTGDTQYF.

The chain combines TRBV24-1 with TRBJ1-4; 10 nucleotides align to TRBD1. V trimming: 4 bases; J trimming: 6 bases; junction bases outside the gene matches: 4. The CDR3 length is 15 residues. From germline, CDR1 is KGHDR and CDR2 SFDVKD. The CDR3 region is CATSDSGTGDEKLFF. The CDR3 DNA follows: TGTGCCACCAGTGACTCCGGGACAGGGGATGAAAAACTGTTTTTT.

DNA for the CDR3: TGTGCTAGTGGTTTGCCACGACAGGGGGCAGCGCACACCGGGGAGCTGTTTTTT. Translated, it gives CASGLPRQGAAHTGELFF. The chain is built from TRBV12-5 and TRBJ2-2, with 10 bases identical to TRBD1. The CDR3 consists of 18 residues. Germline values: CDR1 LGHNT, CDR2 FRNRAP. V lost 2 bases and J lost 3; bases outside the gene matches: 9.

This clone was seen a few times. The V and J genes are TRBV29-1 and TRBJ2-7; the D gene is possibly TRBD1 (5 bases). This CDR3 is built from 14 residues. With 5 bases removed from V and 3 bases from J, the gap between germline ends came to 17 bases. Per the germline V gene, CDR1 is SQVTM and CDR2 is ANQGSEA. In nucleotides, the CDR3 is TGCAGCGTTAAGAGTCAGGGTAGGGGCTACGAGCAGTACTTC. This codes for CSVKSQGRGYEQYF.

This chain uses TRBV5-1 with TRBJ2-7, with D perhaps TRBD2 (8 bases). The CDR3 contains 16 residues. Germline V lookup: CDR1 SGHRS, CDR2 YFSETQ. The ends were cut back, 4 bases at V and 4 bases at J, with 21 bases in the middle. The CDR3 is CASSQISAGGQYEQYF. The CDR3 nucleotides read TGCGCCAGCAGCCAAATTTCGGCGGGGGGACAGTACGAGCAGTACTTC.